This T cell receptor (beta chain) was sequenced for a study of long-term antiretroviral therapy in people with HIV. Points from the study as a whole: HIV repertoires spanned tighter CDR3 length ranges than controls did.

Concerning this clone: The target antigen is unknown.

With survey level as its setting, the immunoSEQ assay was v3.0. Repertoires were generated with immunoSEQ multiplex PCR, while TCRdb's copy carries only in-frame clones and drops some. Of approximately 26,000 clones in the sample, roughly nine tenths were seen once. V lost 11 bases to trimming and J lost 5 bases, with 15 bases between them. CDR3 length: 12 amino acids. CDR1 is KGHSH, CDR2 LQKENI, per germline. This material consisted of unsorted PBMCs, taken 3.1 years after starting antiretroviral therapy. The genes are TRBV18 and TRBJ1-1, with D possibly being TRBD1 (6 bases). The clonotype comes from a man between 18 and 35 years old with HIV. CDR3 DNA: TGTGCCGGCGCGGGGGCTGGAACTGAAGCTTTCTTT. This encodes CAGAGAGTEAFF.